One T cell receptor beta chain is described in this entry. PCR involved 60 Vbeta and 13 Jbeta primers. Profiled with immunoSEQ multiplex PCR; TCRdb holds only in-frame clones, not every one. The table lists under 200,000 clones, around three quarters of them singletons. V shed 4 bases, J shed 3 bases, and the junction held 3 bases outside the gene matches. The CDR3 contains 13 residues. Germline CDR1 and CDR2: SGHRS and YFSETQ. This entry belongs to a study of cytomegalovirus exposure and HLA in healthy donors. The sequenced sample was PBMCs. The chain links TRBV5-1 to TRBJ1-1; 7 bases are shared with TRBD1. The sequence derives from a young woman in good health and CMV-seropositive. The CDR3, as DNA: TGCGCCAGCAGCAGGCAGGGGGACACTGAAGCTTTCTTT. This codes for CASSRQGDTEAFF.